What follows are 27 T cell receptor beta chains derived from one specimen sequenced in a study of T-cell memory formation after mild COVID-19. TCRdb reanalysed the 5' RACE reads using MiXCR and keeps one entry per CDR3 protein. The sample has approximately 110,000 distinct CDR3 sequences; 22% are singletons. Specimen: PBMCs or a T cell subset sorted from them (not recorded which). The receptors come from a man aged 18 to 30 who had mild COVID-19 (a few samples of this study predate the infection). Cell type and time point are not known.

V and J are TRBV3-1 and TRBJ2-1; the match to TRBD2 covers 9 bases. CDR1 and CDR2 from the germline V gene are LGHDT and YNNKEL (reference sequence). The CDR3 extends over 15 amino acids. The trim removed 3 bases at V and 5 bases at J, leaving 5 bases unmatched. For the CDR3, the DNA is TGTGCCAGCAGCCATTTGAGCGGGGGGCACAATGAGCAGTTCTTC. Translation gives CASSHLSGGHNEQFF.

The rearrangement joins TRBV28 to TRBJ2-5; 9 bases are a match to TRBD1. The CDR3 contains 14 residues. Germline V gene lookup returns CDR1 MDHEN and CDR2 SYDVKM. V shed 7 bases and J 2 bases; nucleotides not matched to a gene: 5. CDR3: CASTLGQGQETQYF. DNA for the CDR3: TGTGCCAGCACCCTAGGACAGGGGCAAGAGACCCAGTACTTC.

In its sample, this clonotype was seen a few times. V usage is TRBV5-1 and J usage is TRBJ1-5; no firm D call. V gave up 0 bases and J gave up 0 bases, with 16 bases separating them. This CDR3 region has 18 residues. The V gene's germline CDR1 is SGHRS and CDR2 YFSETQ. CDR3 amino acids: CASSLASRVPDSNQPQHF. CDR3 bases: TGCGCCAGCAGCTTGGCGAGCCGGGTTCCCGATAGCAATCAGCCCCAGCATTTT.

This clonotype was seen more than once but under ten times. The gene calls are TRBV20-1 and TRBJ2-7; possibly TRBD1 for D (6 bases). Trimming removed 4 bases from V and 3 bases from J, with 19 bases in between. The CDR3 contains 15 residues. Germline CDR1 DFQATT, CDR2 SNEGSKA (reference sequence). The DNA of the CDR3 is TGCAGTGCTACCACTTGGGGGCGTACATACTACGAGCAGTACGTC. This encodes CSATTWGRTYYEQYV.

This clonotype was counted many times. CDR3 nucleotide sequence: TGCGCCAGCAGCTTGGCGGGGCGAGCCAAAAACATTCAGTACTTC. It specifies CASSLAGRAKNIQYF. The chain joins TRBV5-1 to TRBJ2-4; D assignment may be TRBD1 or TRBD2 (5 bases each). In germline, CDR1 is SGHRS, CDR2 YFSETQ. The V gene lost 0 bases and the J gene lost 0 bases, with 7 bases spanning the gap. This CDR3 has 15 amino acids.

The chain couples TRBV29-1 to TRBJ1-2, with D possibly being TRBD1 (5 bases). The V gene's germline CDR1 is SQVTM and CDR2 ANQGSEA. Trimming removed 4 bases from V and 7 bases from J, with 10 bases in between. CDR3 length equals 11 residues. CDR3 DNA sequence: TGCAGCGTTGGCGGGGGAAGTGGCTACACCTTC. This encodes CSVGGGSGYTF.

This rearrangement joins TRBV7-2 to TRBJ1-3; D gene ambiguous. The CDR3 loop spans 13 amino acids. Trimming stripped 5 bases from V and 4 bases from J, with 9 bases between. Germline CDR1 reads SGHTA; CDR2 reads FQGNSA. The CDR3 sequence: CASSRDLGNTIYF. The CDR3 DNA is TGTGCCAGCAGCCGTGATCTAGGAAACACCATATATTTT.

The J gene is TRBJ2-3, the V gene TRBV4-1; 12 bases are shared with TRBD2. This CDR3 comprises 15 residues. Trimming cost V 7 bases and J 1 base; bases outside gene matches: 3. Per the germline V gene, CDR1 is MGHRA and CDR2 is YSYEKL. The DNA for the CDR3 is TGCGCCAGCATCCGACTAGCGGGGGGCACAGATACGCAGTATTTT. This codes for CASIRLAGGTDTQYF.

This sequence joins TRBV7-9 and TRBJ2-5; D is uncertain. The CDR3 contains 14 residues. CDR1 SEHNR and CDR2 FQNEAQ come from the germline V gene (reference sequence). V was cut by 4 bases and J by 0 bases, with 9 bases left in between. CDR3 amino acids: CASSSPEDQETQYF. The CDR3 DNA is TGTGCCAGCAGCTCCCCCGAGGACCAAGAGACCCAGTACTTC.

The chain couples TRBV7-9 to TRBJ2-7; TRBD2 aligns across 8 bases. The germline V gene encodes CDR1 SEHNR and CDR2 FQNEAQ (reference sequence). Trimming cost V 4 bases and J 3 bases; bases outside gene matches: 5. The CDR3 contains 14 residues. The CDR3 DNA reads as TGTGCCAGCAGCTACGGGGGGGGCGACTACGAGCAGTACTTC. Protein product: CASSYGGGDYEQYF. The variable domain in full, with the rest retrieved from reference TRBV7-9 and TRBJ2-7, is DTGVSQNPRHKITKRGQNVTFRCDPISEHNRLYWYRQTLGQGPEFLTYFQNEAQLEKSRLLSDRFSAERPKGSFSTLEIQRTEQGDSAMYLCASSYGGGDYEQYFGPGTRLTVT.

The chain combines TRBV12-3 or TRBV12-4 with TRBJ1-5; D is possibly TRBD1 (6 bases). V lost 5 bases and J lost 0, with 11 bases in between. The CDR3 consists of 15 residues. The CDR3 is CASSRTASSNQPQHF. The CDR3, as DNA: TGTGCCAGCAGTCGGACAGCTTCTAGCAATCAGCCCCAGCATTTT.

This chain joins TRBV6-1 and TRBJ2-7; D gene uncertain. Trimming pared 3 bases from V and 0 bases from J, leaving 6 bases between. Per germline, CDR1 MNHNS and CDR2 SASEGT. The CDR3 consists of 13 residues. The CDR3 loop is CASSDIYSYEQYV. For the CDR3, the DNA is TGTGCCAGCAGTGACATTTACTCCTACGAGCAGTACGTC.

The chain uses TRBV4-1 and TRBJ1-5, with D unclear. Trimming pared 3 bases from V and 4 bases from J, leaving 13 bases between. The CDR3 is 15 residues long. Germline V gene data show CDR1 as MGHRA and CDR2 as YSYEKL. DNA for the CDR3: TGCGCCAGCAGCCATCGCTGGGTCTCAAATCAGCCCCAGCATTTT. This encodes CASSHRWVSNQPQHF.

The chain employs TRBV28 and TRBJ2-1, with D hard to call. This CDR3 comprises 16 residues. V was cut by 4 bases and J by 8 bases, with 21 bases left in between. Germline values: CDR1 MDHEN, CDR2 SYDVKM. CDR3 coding DNA: TGTGCCAGCAGTTCTACCACTCGCGGCTTGGCTGATGAGCAGTTCTTC. Its translation is CASSSTTRGLADEQFF.

This clonotype was observed once. The V call is TRBV18, the J call TRBJ2-7; D is perhaps TRBD2 (6 bases). Germline V CDR1 and CDR2: KGHSH, LQKENI. V shed 6 bases and J shed 5 bases, with 17 bases lying between them. The CDR3 totals 14 residues. CDR3 DNA sequence: TGTGCCAGCTCCACCGTCGGGGGAGGCGACGAGCAGTACTTC. It translates to CASSTVGGGDEQYF.

In this sample, this clonotype turned up a few times. In DNA, the CDR3 is TGCAGTGCGGTCGGGGGGCTGGATGGCTACACCTTC. Translated, it gives CSAVGGLDGYTF. The gene calls are TRBV20-1 and TRBJ1-2; tentative D call: TRBD1 (6 bases). The length of the CDR3 is 12 residues. V shed 6 bases and J shed 6 bases, with 14 bases lying between them. Germline V lookup: CDR1 DFQATT, CDR2 SNEGSKA (reference sequence).

The chain employs TRBV7-9 and TRBJ1-2; 7 nucleotides match TRBD1. Per germline, CDR1 SEHNR and CDR2 FQNEAQ (reference sequence). V lost 5 bases to trimming and J lost 4 bases; unmatched junction nucleotides: 7. The length of the CDR3 is 14 residues. The CDR3 DNA reads TGTGCCAGCAGCCTGGGGACAGCCTCCTATGGCTACACCTTC. It encodes CASSLGTASYGYTF. The variable domain in full, completed from reference TRBV7-9 and TRBJ1-2, reads DTGVSQNPRHKITKRGQNVTFRCDPISEHNRLYWYRQTLGQGPEFLTYFQNEAQLEKSRLLSDRFSAERPKGSFSTLEIQRTEQGDSAMYLCASSLGTASYGYTFGSGTRLTVV.

This clonotype came up a few times. The chain employs TRBV6-5 and TRBJ2-3, with 7 bases lining up with TRBD2. The CDR3 is 13 amino acids. V shed 0 bases, J shed 8 bases, and the junction held 2 bases outside the gene matches. Germline V gene lookup returns CDR1 MNHEY and CDR2 SVGAGI. The CDR3: CASSYSGGGTQYF. The CDR3 DNA sequence: TGTGCCAGCAGTTACTCGGGGGGGGGTACGCAGTATTTT.

The rearrangement links TRBV4-3 to TRBJ2-2, with D perhaps matching TRBD1 (6 bases). Trimming shortened V by 5 bases and J by 3 bases, and 16 bases separated the two germline ends. Germline CDR1 reads LGHNA; CDR2 reads YSLEER. The CDR3 spans 16 residues. The CDR3 protein is CASSRGPGADTGELFF. For the CDR3, the DNA is TGCGCCAGCAGCAGGGGTCCAGGGGCGGACACCGGGGAGCTGTTTTTT.

The gene calls are TRBV5-1 and TRBJ2-7; D is ambiguous. V lost 3 bases and J lost 0, with 7 bases in between. This CDR3 has 13 residues. From germline, CDR1 is SGHRS and CDR2 YFSETQ. In nucleotides, the CDR3 is TGCGCCAGCAGCTCTCCTAGCTCCTACGAGCAGTACTTC. Translated: CASSSPSSYEQYF.

The table lists this clonotype with a few counts. The rearrangement joins TRBV29-1 to TRBJ1-1; D unclear. Looked up from germline, CDR1 is SQVTM and CDR2 is ANQGSEA. This CDR3 is built from 11 residues. V shed 5 bases and J shed 8 bases, with 12 bases lying between them. CDR3 loop: CSVLPDGEAFF. DNA of the CDR3: TGCAGCGTTCTCCCGGACGGGGAAGCTTTCTTT. The full variable domain, completed using reference TRBV29-1 and TRBJ1-1, is SAVISQKPSRDICQRGTSLTIQCQVDSQVTMMFWYRQQPGQSLTLIATANQGSEATYESGFVIDKFPISRPNLTFSTLTVSNMSPEDSSIYLCSVLPDGEAFFGQGTRLTVV.

The V gene is TRBV5-1, the J gene TRBJ2-1; no clear D gene. V lost 4 bases to trimming and J lost 4 bases, with 15 bases between them. Germline V gene sequence: CDR1 SGHRS, CDR2 YFSETQ. This CDR3 spans 15 amino acids. CDR3 nucleotide sequence: TGCGCCAGCAGCCTGGGCGTCCTGAGTTACAATGAGCAGTTCTTC. It translates to CASSLGVLSYNEQFF.

The rearrangement links TRBV4-1 to TRBJ2-3; D is unresolved. CDR1 and CDR2 from the germline V gene are MGHRA and YSYEKL. CDR3 size: 16 residues. Deletions cut 0 bases from V and 10 bases from J, with 20 bases between. For the CDR3, the DNA is TGCGCCAGCAGCCAAGATAGTACAGACCTTCGGCGGCCGCAGTATTTT. This gives the protein CASSQDSTDLRRPQYF.

This clonotype came up a few times. The V call is TRBV6-5, the J call TRBJ2-3, with D possibly being TRBD2 (6 bases). CDR1 and CDR2 from the germline V gene are MNHEY and SVGAGI. Trimming shortened V by 5 bases and J by 1 base, and 16 bases separated the two germline ends. There are 16 residues in the CDR3. The CDR3 reads CASSPETSGGTDTQYF. Here the CDR3 DNA reads TGTGCCAGCAGTCCCGAGACTAGTGGAGGCACAGATACGCAGTATTTT.

This clonotype occurred once. V usage is TRBV20-1 and J usage is TRBJ1-5, with D possibly matching TRBD1 (6 bases). Between the trimmed V and J ends, which lost 5 bases and 0 bases, there was a span of 14 bases. The CDR3 is 15 amino acids. CDR1 DFQATT and CDR2 SNEGSKA come from the germline V gene (reference sequence). CDR3: CSAGTGTYSNQPQHF. The CDR3, as DNA: TGCAGTGCTGGAACCGGGACATATAGCAATCAGCCCCAGCATTTT.

This rearrangement joins TRBV4-3 to TRBJ1-5; D is unresolved. CDR1 is LGHNA, CDR2 YSLEER, per germline. Trimming took off 1 base at V and 5 bases at J, with 9 bases between the two ends. The CDR3 is 14 amino acids. CDR3 bases: TGCGCCAGCAGCCAAGTCGTGGCGGATCAGCCCCAGCATTTT. The encoded protein is CASSQVVADQPQHF.

This clonotype was seen a few times. The J gene is TRBJ2-7, the V gene TRBV5-1; 8 bases are a match to TRBD1. With V trimmed by 0 bases and J by 6 bases, 2 bases remained unmatched. CDR1 and CDR2 (germline): SGHRS, YFSETQ. The CDR3 is 13 amino acids. The CDR3 sequence is CASSLATGAEQYF. CDR3 DNA: TGCGCCAGCAGCTTGGCGACAGGGGCCGAGCAGTACTTC.